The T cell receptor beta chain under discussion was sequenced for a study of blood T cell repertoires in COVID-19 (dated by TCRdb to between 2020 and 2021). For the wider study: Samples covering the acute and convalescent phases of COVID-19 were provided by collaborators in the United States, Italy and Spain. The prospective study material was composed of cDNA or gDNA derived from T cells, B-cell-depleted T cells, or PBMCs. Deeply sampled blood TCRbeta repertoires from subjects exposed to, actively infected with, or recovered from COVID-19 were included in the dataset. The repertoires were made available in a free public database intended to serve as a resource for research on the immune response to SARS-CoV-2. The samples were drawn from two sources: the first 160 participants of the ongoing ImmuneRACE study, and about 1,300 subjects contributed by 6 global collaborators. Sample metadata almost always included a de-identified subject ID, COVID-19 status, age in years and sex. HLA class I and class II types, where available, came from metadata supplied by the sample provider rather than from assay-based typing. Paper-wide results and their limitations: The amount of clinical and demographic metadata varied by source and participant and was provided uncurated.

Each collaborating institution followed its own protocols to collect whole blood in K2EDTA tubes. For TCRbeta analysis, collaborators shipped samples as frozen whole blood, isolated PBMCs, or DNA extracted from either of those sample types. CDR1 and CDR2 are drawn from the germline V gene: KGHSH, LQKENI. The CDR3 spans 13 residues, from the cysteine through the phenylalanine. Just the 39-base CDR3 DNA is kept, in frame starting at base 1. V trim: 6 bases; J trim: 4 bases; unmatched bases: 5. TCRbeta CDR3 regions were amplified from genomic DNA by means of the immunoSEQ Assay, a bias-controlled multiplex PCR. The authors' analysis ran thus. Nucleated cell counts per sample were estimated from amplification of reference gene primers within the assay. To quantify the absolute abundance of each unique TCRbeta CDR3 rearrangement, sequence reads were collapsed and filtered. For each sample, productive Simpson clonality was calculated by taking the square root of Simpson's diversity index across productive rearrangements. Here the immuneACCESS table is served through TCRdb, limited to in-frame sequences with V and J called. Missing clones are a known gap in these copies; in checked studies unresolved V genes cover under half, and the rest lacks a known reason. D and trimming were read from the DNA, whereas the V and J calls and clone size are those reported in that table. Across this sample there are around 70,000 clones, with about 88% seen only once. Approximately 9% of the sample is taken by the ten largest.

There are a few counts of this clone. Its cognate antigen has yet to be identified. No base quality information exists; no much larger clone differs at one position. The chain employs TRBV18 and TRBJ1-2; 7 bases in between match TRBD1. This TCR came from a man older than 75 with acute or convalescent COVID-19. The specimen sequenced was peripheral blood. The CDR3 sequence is CASSDDRAYGYTF. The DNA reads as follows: TGTGCCAGCTCGGACGACAGGGCCTATGGCTACACCTTC.